This T cell receptor (beta chain) was captured in a study of shared T cell receptors in the human thymus. Libraries were prepared by immunoSEQ multiplex PCR; TCRdb keeps only in-frame clonotypes and omits some of them. The profile shows about 730,000 clones, approximately 83% of them singletons. The germline CDR1 and CDR2 sequences are LGHNT and FRNRAP. V was cut by 9 bases and J by 2 bases, with 16 bases left in between. This CDR3 contains 14 residues. This clone was counted a few times. This sample also belongs to another study, concerning human thymus T cells. That study adds: Donation came from healthy Finnish infants having corrective surgery for congenital heart defects. Thymus tissue was removed during corrective cardiac surgery. Thymic repertoires from unrelated individuals overlapped highly, related research reported.

This chain connects TRBV12-5 to TRBJ1-1, with D unresolved. Sequencing was carried out using thymocytes. This receptor was taken from a girl in the first two years of life with a congenital heart defect. Here the CDR3 DNA reads TGTGCTAGCCCCCCCGGACTTAACAACACTGAAGCTTTCTTT. Translating it yields CASPPGLNNTEAFF.